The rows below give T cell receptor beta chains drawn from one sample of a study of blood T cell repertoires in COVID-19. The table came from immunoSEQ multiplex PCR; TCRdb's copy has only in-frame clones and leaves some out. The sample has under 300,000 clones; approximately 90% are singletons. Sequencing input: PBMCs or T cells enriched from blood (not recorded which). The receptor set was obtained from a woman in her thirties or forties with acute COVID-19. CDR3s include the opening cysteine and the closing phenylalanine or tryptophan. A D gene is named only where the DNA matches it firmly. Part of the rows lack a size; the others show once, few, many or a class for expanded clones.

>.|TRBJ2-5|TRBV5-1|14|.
CASSFQTGRETQYF
TGCGCCAGCAGCTTTCAGACAGGCAGGGAGACCCAGTACTTC
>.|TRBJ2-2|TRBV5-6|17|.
CASSPRTTREGTGELFF
TGTGCCAGCAGCCCTCGGACGACTCGGGAAGGGACCGGGGAGCTGTTTTTT
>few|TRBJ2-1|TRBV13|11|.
CASSPQDEQFF
TGTGCCAGCAGCCCTCAGGATGAGCAGTTCTTC
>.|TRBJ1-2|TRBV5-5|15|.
CASSLERRGSYGYTF
TGTGCCAGCAGCTTGGAACGCAGGGGCTCCTATGGCTACACCTTC
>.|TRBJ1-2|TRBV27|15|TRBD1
CASSARTGGTYGYTF
TGTGCCAGCAGTGCCCGGACAGGGGGCACCTATGGCTACACCTTC
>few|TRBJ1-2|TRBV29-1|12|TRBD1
CSGLDRVYGYTF
TGCAGCGGATTAGACAGGGTATATGGCTACACCTTC
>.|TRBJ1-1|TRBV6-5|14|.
CASRDPPKETEAFF
TGTGCCAGTCGGGATCCACCCAAAGAGACTGAAGCTTTCTTT
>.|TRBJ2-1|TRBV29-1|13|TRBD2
CSVGSGGASEQFF
TGCAGCGTTGGAAGCGGGGGGGCAAGTGAGCAGTTCTTC
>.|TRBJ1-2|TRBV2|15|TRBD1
CASSGGGQGVYGYTF
TGTGCCAGCAGTGGTGGAGGACAGGGCGTCTATGGCTACACCTTC
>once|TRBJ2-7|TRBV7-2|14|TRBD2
CASSPGLGPYEQYF
TGTGCCAGCAGCCCTGGACTAGGTCCCTACGAGCAGTACTTC
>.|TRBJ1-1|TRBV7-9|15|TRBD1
CASRSRQGLNTEAFF
TGTGCCAGTCGCTCTCGACAGGGCTTAAACACTGAAGCTTTCTTT
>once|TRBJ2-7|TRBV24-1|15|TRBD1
CATSPGQGRTYEQYF
TGTGCCACCAGTCCGGGACAGGGTAGGACCTACGAGCAGTACTTC
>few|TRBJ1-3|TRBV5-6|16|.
CASRQSSRGSGNTIYF
TGTGCCAGCAGACAATCCTCACGGGGATCTGGAAACACCATATATTTT
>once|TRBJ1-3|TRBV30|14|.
CAWTEGRSGNTIYF
TGTGCCTGGACTGAGGGTCGCTCTGGAAACACCATATATTTT
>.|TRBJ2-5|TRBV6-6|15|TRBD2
CASSSSGGDGETQYF
TGTGCCAGCAGTTCTAGCGGGGGGGATGGAGAGACCCAGTACTTC
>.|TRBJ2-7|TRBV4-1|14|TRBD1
CASSHRDRGYEQYF
TGCGCCAGCAGCCATCGGGACAGGGGGTACGAGCAGTACTTC
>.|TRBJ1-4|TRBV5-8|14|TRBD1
CASSMGTGGEKLFF
TGTGCCAGCAGTATGGGGACAGGGGGTGAAAAACTGTTTTTT
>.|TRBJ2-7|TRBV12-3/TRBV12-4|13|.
CASRRDSYYEQYF
TGTGCCAGCAGGCGGGACAGTTACTACGAGCAGTACTTC
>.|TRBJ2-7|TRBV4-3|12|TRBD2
CASSQEGGRRYF
TGCGCCAGCAGCCAAGAGGGAGGGAGGCGTTACTTC
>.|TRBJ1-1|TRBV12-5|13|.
CASGLSGGTEAFF
TGTGCTAGTGGCCTATCGGGGGGCACTGAAGCTTTCTTT
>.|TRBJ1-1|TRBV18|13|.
CASSPIQYTEAFF
TGTGCCAGCTCACCAATTCAGTACACTGAAGCTTTCTTT
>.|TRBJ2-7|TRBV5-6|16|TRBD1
CASSLRGLFSSYEQYF
TGTGCCAGCAGCTTGAGGGGGCTATTTAGCTCCTACGAGCAGTACTTC
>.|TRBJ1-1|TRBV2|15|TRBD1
CASRGQGNMNTEAFF
TGTGCCAGCAGAGGACAGGGAAACATGAACACTGAAGCTTTCTTT
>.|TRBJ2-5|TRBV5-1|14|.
CASNYGQPQETQYF
TGCGCCAGCAATTATGGACAGCCGCAAGAGACCCAGTACTTC
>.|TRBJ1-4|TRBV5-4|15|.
CASSLGPSSGEKLFF
TGTGCCAGCAGCTTGGGACCATCATCGGGTGAAAAACTGTTTTTT
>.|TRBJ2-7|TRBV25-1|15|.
CASSEWLRGSYEQYF
TGTGCCAGCAGTGAATGGTTGCGAGGTTCCTACGAGCAGTACTTC
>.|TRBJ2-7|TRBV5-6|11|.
CASSSPYEQYF
TGTGCCAGCAGCTCTCCTTACGAGCAGTACTTC
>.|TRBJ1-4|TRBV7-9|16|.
CASKPRLTGTNEKLFF
TGTGCCAGCAAGCCCCGTTTGACAGGAACTAATGAAAAACTGTTTTTT
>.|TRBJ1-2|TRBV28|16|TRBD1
CASSLTGPNRGYGYTF
TGTGCCAGCAGTCTCACGGGTCCCAACAGGGGCTATGGCTACACCTTC
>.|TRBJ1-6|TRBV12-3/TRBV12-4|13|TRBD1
CASSYRGNSPLHF
TGTGCCAGCAGCTACAGGGGAAATTCACCCCTCCACTTT
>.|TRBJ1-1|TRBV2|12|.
CASSDYAPSAFF
TGTGCCAGCAGTGACTACGCCCCTTCAGCTTTCTTT
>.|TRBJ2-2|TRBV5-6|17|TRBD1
CASSSFDRAVYTGELFF
TGTGCCAGCAGCTCATTCGACAGGGCTGTTTACACCGGGGAGCTGTTTTTT
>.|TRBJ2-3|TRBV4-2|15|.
CASSQGGGETDTQYF
TGTGCCAGCAGCCAAGGAGGGGGGGAAACAGATACGCAGTATTTT
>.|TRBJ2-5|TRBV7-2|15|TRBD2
CASSPGAGGRETQYF
TGTGCCAGCAGCCCGGGGGCGGGGGGCCGTGAGACCCAGTACTTC
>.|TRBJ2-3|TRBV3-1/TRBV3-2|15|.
CASSQEGKSTDTQYF
TGTGCCAGCAGCCAGGAGGGGAAAAGCACAGATACGCAGTATTTT
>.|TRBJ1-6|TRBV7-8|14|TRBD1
CASSLDRGNSPLHF
TGTGCCAGCAGCTTGGACAGGGGCAATTCACCCCTCCACTTT
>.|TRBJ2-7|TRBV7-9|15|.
CASSSPGKFSYEQYF
TGTGCCAGCAGCTCTCCCGGGAAATTCTCCTACGAGCAGTACTTC
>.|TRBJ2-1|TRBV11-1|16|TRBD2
CASSPPGLAGHNEQFF
TGTGCCAGCAGCCCCCCGGGACTAGCGGGTCACAATGAGCAGTTCTTC
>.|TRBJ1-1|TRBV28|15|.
CASRQDEWENTEAFF
TGTGCCAGCAGACAGGACGAATGGGAGAACACTGAAGCTTTCTTT
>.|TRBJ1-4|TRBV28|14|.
CASSLSGNGEKLFF
TGTGCCAGCAGTTTGTCCGGGAATGGCGAAAAACTGTTTTTT
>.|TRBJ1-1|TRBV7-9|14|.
CASSLGSGHTEAFF
TGTGCCAGCAGCCTAGGGTCTGGCCACACTGAAGCTTTCTTT
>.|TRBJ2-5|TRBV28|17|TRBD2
CASERSGGSPLVETQYF
TGTGCCAGCGAACGAAGCGGGGGGTCCCCGCTGGTAGAGACCCAGTACTTC
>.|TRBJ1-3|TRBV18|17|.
CASSKGFDISSGNTIYF
TGTGCCAGCTCGAAGGGGTTCGACATCAGCTCTGGAAACACCATATATTTT
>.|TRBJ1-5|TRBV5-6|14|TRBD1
CASSLGQVNQPQHF
TGTGCCAGCAGCTTAGGACAGGTTAATCAGCCCCAGCATTTT
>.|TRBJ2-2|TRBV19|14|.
CASSIPPVTGELFF
TGTGCCAGTAGTATCCCGCCAGTCACCGGGGAGCTGTTTTTT
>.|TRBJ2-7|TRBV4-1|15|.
CASSQDPAGNYEQYF
TGCGCCAGCAGCCAAGACCCAGCGGGTAACTACGAGCAGTACTTC
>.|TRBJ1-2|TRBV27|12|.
CASSPQGGGYTF
TGTGCCAGCAGTCCACAGGGTGGCGGCTACACCTTC
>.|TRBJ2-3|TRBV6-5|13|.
CASAGPSTDTQYF
TGTGCCAGCGCGGGACCGAGCACAGATACGCAGTATTTT
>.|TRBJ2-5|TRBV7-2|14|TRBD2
CASSLAGEGETQYF
TGTGCCAGCAGCTTAGCTGGGGAGGGAGAGACCCAGTACTTC
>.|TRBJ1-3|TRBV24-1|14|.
CATKQLHSGNTIYF
TGTGCCACGAAACAGCTACACTCTGGAAACACCATATATTTT
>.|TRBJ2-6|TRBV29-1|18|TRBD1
CSAVVGTGQIPWANVLTF
TGCAGCGCTGTGGTAGGGACAGGGCAAATACCCTGGGCCAACGTCCTGACTTTC
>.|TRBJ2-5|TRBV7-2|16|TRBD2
CASTSPERGGFETQYF
TGTGCCAGCACCTCCCCCGAGCGGGGGGGCTTCGAGACCCAGTACTTC
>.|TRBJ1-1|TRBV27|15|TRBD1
CASRRTGGQNTEAFF
TGTGCCAGCAGACGGACAGGGGGGCAGAACACTGAAGCTTTCTTT
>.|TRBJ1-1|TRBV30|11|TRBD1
CAWEGATEAFF
TGTGCCTGGGAGGGGGCAACTGAAGCTTTCTTT